This TCR beta chain was captured in a study of human T cells and chemical hapten exposure. This clonotype was seen many times. Time point indicated: pre-sensitization, week 0. Documented treatment: therapeutic diphenylcyclopropenone sensitization with weekly scalp DPC. Each CDR3 protein gets one entry after TCRdb re-called the RACE reads with MiXCR. This table holds 380,000 or so distinct CDR3 sequences, 5.5% found once. The CDR3 sequence is 15 residues long. With V trimmed by 5 bases and J by 7 bases, 6 bases remained unmatched. This clonotype originated in a young woman with alopecia areata. Some clones in this sample may be carry-over from other donors' samples. This sample comprised whole blood, obtained in connection with sensitization to the hapten diphenylcyclopropenone (DPC). The gene calls are TRBV12-3 or TRBV12-4 and TRBJ1-6; 9 nucleotides align to TRBD1. DNA of the CDR3: TGTGCCAGCAGTCCGACCGGGACAGGGAATTCACCCCTCCACTTT. Its protein is CASSPTGTGNSPLHF.